The TCR beta chain described here comes from a study of blood T cells in healthy people across ages. The use of a sample-barcoded 5' primer and a J-beta primer mix characterized a second PCR of roughly 7 to 12 cycles. TCRdb passed the 5' RACE reads through MiXCR, listing each CDR3 protein once. This table has under 2,000,000 distinct CDR3 sequences, about 49% appearing once. There are a few counts of this clonotype. The germline gives CDR1 DFQATT, CDR2 SNEGSKA (reference sequence). V lost 4 bases and J 1 base, leaving 16 bases between the germline ends. The CDR3 runs 15 residues. The sequence came from a woman aged 40 to 50 in good health. Sequences were obtained from blood. This rearrangement joins TRBV20-1 to TRBJ2-5; TRBD2 might be the D (5 bases). The CDR3 spells CSANLPGAGQETQYF. CDR3 DNA sequence: TGCAGTGCTAACCTGCCTGGCGCGGGCCAAGAGACCCAGTACTTC.